The present T cell receptor (beta chain) was sequenced within a study of blood T cell repertoires in COVID-19 (dated by TCRdb to between 2020 and 2021). Regarding the research as a whole: Samples from collaborators originated in the United States, Italy and Spain and spanned both the acute and convalescent phases of COVID-19. The material from the prospective study consisted of cDNA or gDNA derived from T cells, B-cell-depleted T cells, or PBMCs. The dataset comprised deeply sampled blood TCRbeta repertoires from subjects exposed to, actively infected with, or recovered from COVID-19. The repertoires were made available in a free public database intended to serve as a resource for research on the immune response to SARS-CoV-2. Samples were obtained from the ongoing ImmuneRACE study (first 160 participants) and from about 1,300 subjects provided by 6 global collaborators. Nearly every sample came with metadata listing a de-identified subject ID, COVID-19 status, age in years and sex. HLA class I and class II types, where available, came from metadata supplied by the sample provider rather than from assay-based typing.

The CDR3, cysteine through phenylalanine, is 17 amino acids long. Only the CDR3 region is kept as DNA, spanning 51 bases read in frame from base 1. The CDR1 and CDR2 encoded by the germline V gene (reference sequence) are LGHDT and YNNKEL. The junction carries 16 bases between V and J, which are trimmed by 0 bases and 4 bases respectively. Study-wide conclusions, independent of this receptor: The quantity of clinical and demographic metadata differed by source and by participant and was supplied without curation.

With respect to this clone: Its binding antigen is unknown. One base away there is no much larger clone; base qualities are not given.

In Seattle, one collaborating source enrolled patients while the infection was active and tracked those patients longitudinally over the course of disease. Each collaborating institution followed its own protocols to collect whole blood in K2EDTA tubes. For TCRbeta analysis, collaborators shipped samples as frozen whole blood, isolated PBMCs, or DNA extracted from either of those sample types. TCRbeta CDR3 regions were amplified from genomic DNA using the immunoSEQ Assay, a bias-controlled multiplex PCR. Turning to the authors' computational methods: Nucleated cell counts per sample were estimated from amplification of reference gene primers within the assay. To quantify the absolute abundance of each unique TCRbeta CDR3 rearrangement, sequence reads were collapsed and filtered. For each sample, productive Simpson clonality was calculated by taking the square root of Simpson's diversity index across productive rearrangements. Drawn from immuneACCESS, this table holds only the in-frame rearrangements with V and J called that TCRdb kept. Clones are partly lost; checked studies trace under half to an unresolved V gene and leave the rest unexplained. Clonal size and the V and J genes are those of that table, whereas D and trimming came from the DNA. This sample holds about 50,000 clones; roughly 79% were observed only once. The top ten clonotypes cover approximately 20% of the sample.

The sample consisted of peripheral blood. This receptor was obtained from a woman of 80 years or more with COVID-19, enrolled during active disease. The sequence links TRBV3-1 (or the pseudogene TRBV3-2) to TRBJ2-1; TRBD2 is possibly the D segment (6 matching bases). Here the CDR3 is given as CASSQDPRDSIYNEQFF. The DNA sequence follows: TGTGCCAGCAGCCAAGATCCGCGGGACTCTATATACAATGAGCAGTTCTTC.